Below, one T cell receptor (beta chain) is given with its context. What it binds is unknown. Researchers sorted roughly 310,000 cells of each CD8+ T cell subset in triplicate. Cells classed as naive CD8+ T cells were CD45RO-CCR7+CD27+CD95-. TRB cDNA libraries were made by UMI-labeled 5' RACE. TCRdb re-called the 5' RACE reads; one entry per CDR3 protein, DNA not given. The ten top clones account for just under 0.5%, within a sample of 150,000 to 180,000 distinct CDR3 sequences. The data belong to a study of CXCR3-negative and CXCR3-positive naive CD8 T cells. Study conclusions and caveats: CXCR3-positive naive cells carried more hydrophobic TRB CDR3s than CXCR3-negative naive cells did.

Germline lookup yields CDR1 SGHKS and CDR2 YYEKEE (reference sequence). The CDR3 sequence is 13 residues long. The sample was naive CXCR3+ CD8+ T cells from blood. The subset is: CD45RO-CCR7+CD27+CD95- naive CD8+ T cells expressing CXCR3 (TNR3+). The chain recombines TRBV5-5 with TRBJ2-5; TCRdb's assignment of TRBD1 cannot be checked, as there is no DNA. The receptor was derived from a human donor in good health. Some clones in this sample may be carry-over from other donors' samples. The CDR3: CASSSPLQETQYF. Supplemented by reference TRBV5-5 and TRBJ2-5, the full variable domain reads DAGVTQSPTHLIKTRGQQVTLRCSPISGHKSVSWYQQVLGQGPQFIFQYYEKEERGRGNFPDRFSARQFPNYSSELNVNALLLGDSALYLCASSSPLQETQYFGPGTRLLVL.